A single sample gave rise to the 21 T cell receptor beta chains below, sequenced in a study of shared clonotypes between healthy human individuals. Here immunoSEQ multiplex PCR was the method, and the copy in TCRdb shows in-frame clones only, minus some. The repertoire includes 2 million to 2.5 million clones, 90% to 95% of them detected once, and under 0.15% sits in the top ten. Sequenced: naive CD4+ T cells sorted from blood. The subset was: CD45RA+ positively selected. Receptor source: a man between 18 and 29 years old in good health.

The chain uses TRBV6-1 and TRBJ1-2; the match to TRBD1 covers 10 bases. The CDR3 runs 13 residues. Trimming removed 7 bases from V and 8 bases from J; junction bases left unmatched: 7. In germline, CDR1 is MNHNS, CDR2 SASEGT. The CDR3 loop reads CASNLGQGLGYTF. In nucleotides, the CDR3 is TGTGCCAGCAATTTGGGACAGGGGCTAGGCTACACCTTC.

The chain combines TRBV11-1 with TRBJ2-2; 7 nucleotides align to TRBD1. Germline V CDR1 and CDR2: SGHAT, FQDESV (reference sequence). V was pared by 10 bases and J by 1 base, with 3 bases of the junction left unmatched. The CDR3 runs to 13 residues. The CDR3 reads CAIRTGNTGELFF. The CDR3 DNA is TGTGCCATAAGGACAGGGAACACCGGGGAGCTGTTTTTT.

Here the CDR3 DNA reads TGTGCCAGCAGCGTAGCTGGGCGGGGCGATGGCTACACCTTC. Translation: CASSVAGRGDGYTF. The rearrangement joins TRBV9 to TRBJ1-2; maybe TRBD1 (5 bases). Germline V lookup: CDR1 SGDLS, CDR2 YYNGEE. The CDR3 extends over 14 amino acids. Trimming pared 0 bases from V and 6 bases from J, leaving 12 bases between.

V is TRBV7-9 and J is TRBJ2-3; TRBD1 is a possible D gene (6 bases). V lost 2 bases and J lost 2, with 11 bases in between. CDR3 length: 15 residues. CDR1 SEHNR and CDR2 FQNEAQ come from the germline V gene (reference sequence). This CDR3 is CASSLWPGDTDTQYF. The CDR3 DNA reads as TGTGCCAGCAGCTTATGGCCAGGGGACACAGATACGCAGTATTTT.

The chain carries TRBV28 and TRBJ2-7; 8 positions match TRBD2. Germline CDR1 MDHEN, CDR2 SYDVKM. J gave up 4 bases and V 4 bases, and 9 bases lay outside the gene matches. This CDR3 region has 15 residues. Written as DNA, the CDR3 is TGTGCCAGCAGTTCGGCGGCGCGGGGGGCTTACGAGCAGTACTTC. This sequence encodes CASSSAARGAYEQYF.

The chain employs TRBV7-9 and TRBJ2-5; TRBD2 might be the D (5 bases). V dropped 1 base and J dropped 4 bases, with 10 bases sitting between them. The CDR3 runs to 14 residues. The germline gives CDR1 SEHNR, CDR2 FQNEAQ (reference sequence). The CDR3 DNA reads TGTGCCAGCAGCTTAGGAGTGGGAGTAGAGACCCAGTACTTC. Translating gives CASSLGVGVETQYF.

The rearrangement joins TRBV21-1 to TRBJ1-4. TRBV21-1 corresponds to a pseudogene. The CDR3 consists of 12 residues. This CDR3 is CAISTTNEKLFF. The CDR3 coding sequence is TGTGCCATCAGTACCACTAATGAAAAACTGTTTTTT.

Points on this clone: This sample includes further DNA sequences coding for the same CDR3. V and J are TRBV5-6 and TRBJ1-2; possible D gene TRBD1, 6 bases. Deletions cut 2 bases from V and 6 bases from J, with 8 bases between. Looked up from germline, CDR1 is SGHDT and CDR2 is YYEEEE. CDR3 length equals 12 residues. The CDR3 DNA reads as TGTGCCAGCAGCTTACAGGGCCATGGCTACACCTTC. This sequence encodes CASSLQGHGYTF.

This rearrangement joins TRBV28 to TRBJ2-7; D is perhaps TRBD1 or TRBD2 (6 bases each). The ends were cut back, 2 bases at V and 0 bases at J, with 17 bases in the middle. Per the germline V gene, CDR1 is MDHEN and CDR2 is SYDVKM. The CDR3 extends over 17 amino acids. The CDR3: CASSLTPGASDSYEQYF. CDR3 DNA sequence: TGTGCCAGCAGTTTAACCCCGGGGGCTAGCGACTCCTACGAGCAGTACTTC.

The V call is TRBV27, the J call TRBJ1-4; a possible D gene is TRBD1 (5 bases). Germline values: CDR1 MNHEY, CDR2 SMNVEV (reference sequence). Trimming pared 5 bases from V and 5 bases from J, leaving 15 bases between. The CDR3 length is 15 residues. This CDR3 is CASSPLGQTNEKLFF. The CDR3 DNA sequence: TGTGCCAGCAGTCCATTGGGGCAAACAAATGAAAAACTGTTTTTT. The whole variable domain, filled in from reference TRBV27 and TRBJ1-4, reads EAQVTQNPRYLITVTGKKLTVTCSQNMNHEYMSWYRQDPGLGLRQIYYSMNVEVTDKGDVPEGYKVSRKEKRNFPLILESPSPNQTSLYFCASSPLGQTNEKLFFGSGTQLSVL.

The J gene is TRBJ1-1, the V gene TRBV30; possibly TRBD1 for D (6 bases). Germline CDR1 GTSNPN, CDR2 SVGIG (reference sequence). Trimming removed 4 bases at V and 5 bases at J, with 17 bases between. The CDR3 runs 14 residues. This CDR3 is CAWTQWQGRTEAFF. CDR3 DNA sequence: TGTGCCTGGACGCAGTGGCAGGGGAGGACTGAAGCTTTCTTT.

The J gene is TRBJ1-2, the V gene TRBV19; perhaps TRBD1 as D (5 bases). This CDR3 is built from 13 residues. V was trimmed by 5 bases and J by 1 base, leaving 8 bases between them. CDR1 and CDR2 from the germline V gene are LNHDA and SQIVND (reference sequence). The CDR3 reads CASSATVNYGYTF. Written as DNA, the CDR3 is TGTGCCAGTAGTGCGACAGTTAACTATGGCTACACCTTC. Filled out from reference TRBV19 and TRBJ1-2, the complete variable domain reads DGGITQSPKYLFRKEGQNVTLSCEQNLNHDAMYWYRQDPGQGLRLIYYSQIVNDFQKGDIAEGYSVSREKKESFPLTVTSAQKNPTAFYLCASSATVNYGYTFGSGTRLTVV.

The CDR3 DNA reads TGTGCCAGCAGCATTTCCCCTGGAAGGACTGAAGCTTTCTTT. Amino acid sequence: CASSISPGRTEAFF. The V gene is TRBV28, the J gene TRBJ1-1, with unresolved D. The CDR3 extends over 14 amino acids. Germline assignment: CDR1 MDHEN and CDR2 SYDVKM. Trimming stripped 6 bases from V and 5 bases from J, with 16 bases between.

The V and J genes are TRBV4-1 and TRBJ2-7; 7 nucleotides align to TRBD2. CDR1 is MGHRA, CDR2 YSYEKL, per germline. The CDR3 covers 17 residues. V lost 4 bases to trimming and J lost 0 bases; unmatched junction nucleotides: 12. The CDR3 is CASSPLGMRGSSYEQYF. The CDR3 bases are TGCGCCAGCAGCCCCCTGGGTATGCGGGGGAGCTCCTACGAGCAGTACTTC.

CDR3: CASSSYQGVREKLFF. Written as DNA, the CDR3 is TGTGCCAGCAGTTCTTACCAGGGGGTTCGGGAAAAACTGTTTTTT. V and J are TRBV28 and TRBJ1-4; 7 bases line up with TRBD1. There are 15 residues in the CDR3. Germline V gene lookup returns CDR1 MDHEN and CDR2 SYDVKM. V lost 4 bases to trimming and J lost 8 bases; unmatched junction nucleotides: 10.

The V gene is TRBV5-6, the J gene TRBJ2-3; no definite D call. The germline V and J ends were trimmed by 4 bases and 3 bases, with 6 bases remaining between them. The CDR3 covers 12 residues. Germline assignment: CDR1 SGHDT and CDR2 YYEEEE. The CDR3 DNA sequence: TGTGCCAGCAGCGTTCCTACAGATACGCAGTATTTT. Protein product: CASSVPTDTQYF.

The chain employs TRBV5-4 and TRBJ2-5, with D possibly being TRBD1 (6 bases). V was shortened by 3 bases and J by 5 bases, with 14 bases between the two germline ends. Germline CDR1 reads SGHNT; CDR2 reads YYREEE (reference sequence). The CDR3 runs 14 residues. CDR3 DNA sequence: TGTGCCAGCAGCTCAGAGGGGGTTGCCGAGACCCAGTACTTC. The encoded protein is CASSSEGVAETQYF. The full variable domain, its missing parts supplied by reference TRBV5-4 and TRBJ2-5, is ETGVTQSPTHLIKTRGQQVTLRCSSQSGHNTVSWYQQALGQGPQFIFQYYREEENGRGNFPPRFSGLQFPNYSSELNVNALELDDSALYLCASSSEGVAETQYFGPGTRLLVL.

This clone was counted only a few times. The V and J genes are TRBV5-1 and TRBJ2-6, with D unclear. Trimming stripped 7 bases from V and 0 bases from J, with 11 bases between. The CDR3 contains 15 residues. In germline, CDR1 is SGHRS, CDR2 YFSETQ. CDR3 nucleotides: TGCGCCAGCTGCCAAACTGGCTCTGGGGCCAACGTCCTGACTTTC. Protein sequence: CASCQTGSGANVLTF.

J is TRBJ2-2 and V is TRBV9; unclear D gene. The V gene lost 0 bases and the J gene lost 4 bases, with 16 bases spanning the gap. CDR1 is SGDLS and CDR2 is YYNGEE in the germline V gene. The CDR3 covers 17 residues. CDR3 protein: CASSVAGPALGTGELFF. As DNA, the CDR3 is TGTGCCAGCAGCGTAGCGGGCCCCGCTTTAGGCACCGGGGAGCTGTTTTTT.

The V call is TRBV2, the J call TRBJ1-1, with D hard to call. The CDR3 has 13 residues. V lost 1 base to trimming and J lost 8 bases, with 11 bases between them. The germline V gene encodes CDR1 SNHLY and CDR2 FYNNEI. Here the CDR3 DNA reads TGTGCCAGCAGTGAAGTAGGTGGGCCAGAAGCTTTCTTT. This codes for CASSEVGGPEAFF. Variable domain in full (rest from reference TRBV2 and TRBJ1-1): EPEVTQTPSHQVTQMGQEVILRCVPISNHLYFYWYRQILGQKVEFLVSFYNNEISEKSEIFDDQFSVERPDGSNFTLKIRSTKLEDSAMYFCASSEVGGPEAFFGQGTRLTVV.

The chain uses TRBV5-8 and TRBJ1-5, with D possibly being TRBD1 (6 bases). Trimming stripped 3 bases from V and 3 bases from J, with 16 bases between. This CDR3 is built from 16 residues. In germline, CDR1 is SGHTS, CDR2 YDEGEE. CDR3 coding DNA: TGTGCCAGCAGCTCGACCACAGGGAGGGACAATCAGCCCCAGCATTTT. It specifies CASSSTTGRDNQPQHF.